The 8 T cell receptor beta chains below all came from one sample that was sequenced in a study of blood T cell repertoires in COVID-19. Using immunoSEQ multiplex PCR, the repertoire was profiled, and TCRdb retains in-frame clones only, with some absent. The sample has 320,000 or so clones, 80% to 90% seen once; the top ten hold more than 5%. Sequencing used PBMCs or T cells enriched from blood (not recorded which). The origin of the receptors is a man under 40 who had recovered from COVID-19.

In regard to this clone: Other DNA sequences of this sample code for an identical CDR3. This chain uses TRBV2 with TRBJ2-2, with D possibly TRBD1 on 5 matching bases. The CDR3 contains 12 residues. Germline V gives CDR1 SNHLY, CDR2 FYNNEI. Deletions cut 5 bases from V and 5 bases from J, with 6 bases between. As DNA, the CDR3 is TGTGCCAGCAGTCAGGGTACCGGGGAGCTGTTTTTT. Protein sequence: CASSQGTGELFF.

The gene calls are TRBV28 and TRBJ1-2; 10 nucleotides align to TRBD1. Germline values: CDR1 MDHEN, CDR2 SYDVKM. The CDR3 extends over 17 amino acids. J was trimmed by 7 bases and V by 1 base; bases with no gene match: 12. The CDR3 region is CASSLYLGQGVRIGYTF. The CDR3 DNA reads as TGTGCCAGCAGTTTATATTTAGGACAGGGGGTTCGAATTGGCTACACCTTC.

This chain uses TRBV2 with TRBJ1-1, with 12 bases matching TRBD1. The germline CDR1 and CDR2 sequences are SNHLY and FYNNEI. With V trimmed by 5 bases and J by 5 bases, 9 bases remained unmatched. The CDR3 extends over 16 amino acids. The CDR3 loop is CASSYGDRGQVTEAFF. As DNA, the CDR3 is TGTGCCAGCAGTTACGGGGACAGGGGGCAAGTAACTGAAGCTTTCTTT.

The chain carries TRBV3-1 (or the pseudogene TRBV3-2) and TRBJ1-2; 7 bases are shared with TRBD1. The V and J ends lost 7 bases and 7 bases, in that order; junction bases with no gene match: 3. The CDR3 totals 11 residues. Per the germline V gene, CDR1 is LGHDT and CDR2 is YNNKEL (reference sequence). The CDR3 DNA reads TGTGCCAGCAAACAGGGGTCTGGCTACACCTTC. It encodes CASKQGSGYTF.

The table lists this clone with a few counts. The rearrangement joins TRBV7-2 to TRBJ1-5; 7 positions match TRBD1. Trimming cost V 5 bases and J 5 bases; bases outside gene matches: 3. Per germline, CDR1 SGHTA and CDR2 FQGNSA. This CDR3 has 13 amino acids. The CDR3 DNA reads TGTGCCAGCAGCAAGAGGGGGCATCAGCCCCAGCATTTT. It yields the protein CASSKRGHQPQHF.

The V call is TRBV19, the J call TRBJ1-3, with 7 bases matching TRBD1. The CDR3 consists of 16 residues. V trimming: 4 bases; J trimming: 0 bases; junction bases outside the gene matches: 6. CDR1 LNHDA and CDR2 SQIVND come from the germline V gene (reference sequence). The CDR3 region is CASSTTTGHSGNTIYF. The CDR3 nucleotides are TGTGCCAGTAGTACGACGACAGGGCACTCTGGAAACACCATATATTTT.

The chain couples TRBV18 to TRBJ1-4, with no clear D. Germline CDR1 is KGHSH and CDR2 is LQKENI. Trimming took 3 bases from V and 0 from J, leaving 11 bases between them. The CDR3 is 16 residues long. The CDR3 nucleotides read TGTGCCAGCTCACCGGGCTCCGGATCAACTAATGAAAAACTGTTTTTT. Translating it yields CASSPGSGSTNEKLFF.

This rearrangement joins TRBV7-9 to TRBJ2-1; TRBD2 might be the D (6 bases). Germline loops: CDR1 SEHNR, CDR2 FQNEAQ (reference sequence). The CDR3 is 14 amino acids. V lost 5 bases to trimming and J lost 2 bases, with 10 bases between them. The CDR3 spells CASSPGSTYNEQFF. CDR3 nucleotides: TGTGCCAGCAGCCCCGGGAGCACCTACAATGAGCAGTTCTTC. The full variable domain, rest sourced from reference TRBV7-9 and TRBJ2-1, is DTGVSQNPRHKITKRGQNVTFRCDPISEHNRLYWYRQTLGQGPEFLTYFQNEAQLEKSRLLSDRFSAERPKGSFSTLEIQRTEQGDSAMYLCASSPGSTYNEQFFGPGTRLTVL.